Listed here are 14 T cell receptor beta chains from one sample, sequenced in a study of blood T cell repertoires in COVID-19. TCRdb's copy holds only in-frame clones and misses some; the assay was immunoSEQ multiplex PCR. In the table there are 25,000 to 30,000 clones, roughly 90% of which are singletons. Sequenced input: peripheral blood. Every receptor here comes from a human donor in a cohort sampled during active COVID-19.

This chain connects TRBV5-1 to TRBJ2-7; 8 bases are a match to TRBD2. CDR3 length equals 15 residues. Germline CDR1 SGHRS, CDR2 YFSETQ. Unmatched junction bases numbered 4, after V lost 0 bases and J lost 2 bases. The CDR3 DNA reads as TGCGCCAGCAGCTTGGTAGTAGCGGGGCCCTACGAGCAGTACTTC. Encoded protein: CASSLVVAGPYEQYF.

The gene calls are TRBV11-2 and TRBJ2-5, with D possibly TRBD1 on 6 matching bases. The V end lost 5 bases, the J end lost 4 bases, and 11 bases lay between the germline ends. The CDR3 spans 13 residues. Looked up from germline, CDR1 is SGHAT and CDR2 is FQNNGV. The CDR3 sequence: CASSPQGIETQYF. The CDR3 DNA sequence: TGTGCCAGCAGCCCTCAGGGGATAGAGACCCAGTACTTC.

This clone has just one count. The chain couples TRBV21-1 to TRBJ2-1; the table gives TRBD1 as D, unverified against the DNA. TRBV21-1 is a recognized pseudogene. CDR3 length: 12 residues. The CDR3 DNA reads TGTGCCAGAACGGACAGTAACAATGAGCAGTTCTTC. This sequence encodes CARTDSNNEQFF.

This chain connects TRBV9 to TRBJ2-2; 8 bases are shared with TRBD2. With 2 bases clipped from V and 0 bases from J, the junction kept 0 bases outside the gene matches. Germline V gives CDR1 SGDLS, CDR2 YYNGEE. CDR3 length: 15 amino acids. CDR3 amino acids: CASSVGGANTGELFF. DNA of the CDR3: TGTGCCAGCAGCGTCGGGGGGGCGAACACCGGGGAGCTGTTTTTT.

The chain links TRBV18 to TRBJ1-4; the D is unclear. Germline lookup yields CDR1 KGHSH and CDR2 LQKENI. V lost 3 bases to trimming and J lost 7 bases, with 33 bases between them. The CDR3 has 21 residues. In nucleotides, the CDR3 is TGTGCCAGCTCACCGGATGGTGGATTCGTGTATAGCGGAGCTACTGGTGAAAAACTGTTTTTT. As protein: CASSPDGGFVYSGATGEKLFF.

This chain uses TRBV6-5 with TRBJ1-4; D is perhaps TRBD1 (6 bases). Per germline, CDR1 MNHEY and CDR2 SVGAGI. Trimming took 4 bases from V and 6 from J, leaving 15 bases between them. The CDR3 covers 15 residues. The CDR3 DNA sequence: TGTGCCAGCAGTTCCGGAAGGGGGGGGGATGAAAAACTGTTTTTT. Protein: CASSSGRGGDEKLFF.

The chain joins TRBV25-1 to TRBJ1-1; maybe TRBD1 (5 bases). CDR1 is MGHDK and CDR2 is SYGVNS in the germline V gene. The CDR3 runs 16 residues. Trimming took off 8 bases at V and 5 bases at J, with 24 bases between the two ends. CDR3 DNA sequence: TGTGCCAGCTTTGGGCCCGCAGGGCCCTGGGGAACTGAAGCTTTCTTT. Its protein is CASFGPAGPWGTEAFF. The full variable domain, completed using reference TRBV25-1 and TRBJ1-1, is EADIYQTPRYLVIGTGKKITLECSQTMGHDKMYWYQQDPGMELHLIHYSYGVNSTEKGDLSSESTVSRIRTEHFPLTLESARPSHTSQYLCASFGPAGPWGTEAFFGQGTRLTVV.

The chain joins TRBV30 to TRBJ2-2; 8 bases are shared with TRBD2. The CDR3 has 15 amino acids. Trimming at V came to 2 bases and at J to 5 bases, leaving 7 bases not matched to a gene. The germline CDR1 and CDR2 sequences are GTSNPN and SVGIG (reference sequence). The CDR3, as DNA: TGTGCCTGGAGTCTCGGGACTAGTATAACCGGGGAGCTGTTTTTT. Its protein product is CAWSLGTSITGELFF.

V and J are TRBV28 and TRBJ1-6; TRBD1 matches 7 bases. The V gene's germline CDR1 is MDHEN and CDR2 SYDVKM. This CDR3 contains 15 residues. After removal of 3 bases from V and 7 bases from J, the junction contained 6 bases not matched to a gene. CDR3 amino acids: CASSFTTGVNSPLHF. DNA for the CDR3: TGTGCCAGCAGTTTCACCACAGGGGTAAATTCACCCCTCCACTTT. The variable domain in full, completed from reference TRBV28 and TRBJ1-6, reads DVKVTQSSRYLVKRTGEKVFLECVQDMDHENMFWYRQDPGLGLRLIYFSYDVKMKEKGDIPEGYSVSREKKERFSLILESASTNQTSMYLCASSFTTGVNSPLHFGNGTRLTVT.

The rearrangement links TRBV27 to TRBJ2-1, with TRBD2 matching over 10 bases. Germline trimming cut 7 bases from V and 5 bases from J; bases unmatched to any gene: 8. CDR1 MNHEY and CDR2 SMNVEV come from the germline V gene (reference sequence). The CDR3 consists of 15 residues. The CDR3 is CASMTLAGDNNEQFF. The CDR3 nucleotides are TGTGCCAGCATGACTCTAGCGGGAGACAACAATGAGCAGTTCTTC.

This chain's CDR3 is CASSSTGATNEKLFF. CDR3 coding DNA: TGCGCCAGCAGCTCAACAGGTGCAACTAATGAAAAACTGTTTTTT. The rearrangement uses TRBV5-1 and TRBJ1-4, with D possibly TRBD1 on 5 matching bases. This CDR3 is built from 15 residues. Between the trimmed V and J ends, which lost 3 bases and 0 bases, there was a span of 9 bases. In germline, CDR1 is SGHRS, CDR2 YFSETQ. Based on the CDR3 plus reference TRBV5-1 and TRBJ1-4, the full variable domain is KAGVTQTPRYLIKTRGQQVTLSCSPISGHRSVSWYQQTPGQGLQFLFEYFSETQRNKGNFPGRFSGRQFSNSRSEMNVSTLELGDSALYLCASSSTGATNEKLFFGSGTQLSVL.

This clone occurred a few times. J is TRBJ2-7 and V is TRBV20-1, with TRBD1 matching over 7 bases. V was clipped by 3 bases and J by 3 bases; unmatched bases: 8. This CDR3 has 14 residues. Germline V gene sequence: CDR1 DFQATT, CDR2 SNEGSKA (reference sequence). CDR3 protein: CSASKPGQSYEQYF. The CDR3 bases are TGCAGTGCTAGTAAGCCGGGACAGAGCTACGAGCAGTACTTC.

The chain recombines TRBV6-5 with TRBJ2-7; 7 bases are shared with TRBD1. The junction had 8 bases not matched to a gene; V was cut back by 5 bases and J by 1 base. The CDR3 consists of 15 residues. Germline-derived CDR1 and CDR2 are MNHEY and SVGAGI. The chain's CDR3 is CASSNYGTASYEQYF. The CDR3, as DNA: TGTGCCAGCAGTAATTACGGGACAGCTTCCTACGAGCAGTACTTC.

This clone was observed once. V gene TRBV11-2 combines with J gene TRBJ1-6; TRBD1 might be the D (5 bases). V was pared by 3 bases and J by 12 bases, with 9 bases between. CDR3 length: 12 residues. Germline values: CDR1 SGHAT, CDR2 FQNNGV. For the CDR3, the DNA is TGTGCCAGCAGCTTTCCGGGGGGACCCCTCCACTTT. This encodes CASSFPGGPLHF.